A single sample is the source of the 30 T cell receptor beta chains below, sequenced in a study of CD8+ T cells in alopecia areata. Extracted RNA was reverse transcribed, and the resulting cDNA served as sequencing template. TCRdb's copy holds only in-frame clones and misses some; the assay was immunoSEQ multiplex PCR. The table shows 80,000 to 95,000 clones, with roughly two fifths occurring only once. The treatment denotes: oral pan-JAK inhibitor, 5-10 mg twice daily. Here the sequenced sample was CD8+ T cells sorted from blood, taken at week 24, from a patient treated with tofacitinib. These receptors all come from a human donor with alopecia areata.

V and J are TRBV27 and TRBJ2-2, with 7 nucleotides matching TRBD1. The CDR3 has 12 amino acids. J gave up 3 bases and V 10 bases, and 2 bases lay outside the gene matches. Germline values: CDR1 MNHEY, CDR2 SMNVEV (reference sequence). The CDR3 DNA sequence: TGTGCCACACAGGGGTACACCGGGGAGCTGTTTTTT. The encoded protein is CATQGYTGELFF.

In nucleotides, the CDR3 is TGCGCCAGCAGCCAATACTATGCGACCCTCCAAGAGACCCAGTACTTC. Translation gives CASSQYYATLQETQYF. The chain joins TRBV5-1 to TRBJ2-5; no reliable D call. V lost 4 bases and J lost 1, with 17 bases in between. Germline lookup yields CDR1 SGHRS and CDR2 YFSETQ. This CDR3 spans 16 amino acids.

This clone was found a few times. This chain connects TRBV2 to TRBJ1-5, with D tentatively TRBD1 (5 bases). Trimming removed 6 bases at V and 2 bases at J, with 14 bases between. Germline CDR1 is SNHLY and CDR2 is FYNNEI. This CDR3 has 15 amino acids. CDR3 in amino acids: CASSPLQGRNQPQHF. CDR3 DNA: TGTGCCAGCAGCCCTCTTCAGGGACGCAATCAGCCCCAGCATTTT.

This clone has just a few counts. The genes are TRBV30 and TRBJ2-1; D remains unclear. Germline CDR1 reads GTSNPN; CDR2 reads SVGIG (reference sequence). This CDR3 has 17 amino acids. Trimming stripped 1 base from V and 3 bases from J, with 19 bases between. CDR3 sequence reads: CAWSAPYPGKLYNEQFF. As DNA, the CDR3 is TGTGCCTGGAGTGCCCCTTACCCCGGAAAGCTCTACAATGAGCAGTTCTTC.

The CDR3 protein is CASRGETGTQYF. The CDR3 coding sequence is TGTGCCAGTAGGGGAGAAACTGGGACCCAGTACTTC. The chain combines TRBV19 with TRBJ2-5; perhaps TRBD2 as D (5 bases). The CDR3 has 12 amino acids. Trimming took 6 bases from V and 7 from J, leaving 12 bases between them. CDR1 and CDR2 (germline): LNHDA, SQIVND (reference sequence).

This clone was seen a few times. CDR3 coding DNA: TGCGCCAGCAGCCAAGGCTCAGACACCGGGGAGCTGTTTTTT. Translating gives CASSQGSDTGELFF. The chain combines TRBV4-1 with TRBJ2-2, with D hard to call. The germline V gene has CDR1 MGHRA and CDR2 YSYEKL. Trimming took off 1 base at V and 3 bases at J, with 6 bases between the two ends. There are 14 residues in the CDR3.

This chain links TRBV5-1 with TRBJ2-7, with 8 bases that match TRBD2. Germline V gives CDR1 SGHRS, CDR2 YFSETQ. V trimming: 0 bases; J trimming: 3 bases; junction bases outside the gene matches: 5. There are 15 residues in the CDR3. The CDR3 coding sequence is TGCGCCAGCAGCTTGGATGCGGGAGGTTACTACGAGCAGTACTTC. Translation gives CASSLDAGGYYEQYF.

The chain joins TRBV4-3 to TRBJ2-3, with no clear D. This CDR3 contains 16 residues. Germline CDR1 LGHNA, CDR2 YSLEER. Deletions cut 1 base from V and 6 bases from J, with 17 bases between. CDR3: CASSQGGNPERDTQYF. In nucleotides, the CDR3 is TGCGCCAGCAGCCAAGGGGGTAATCCCGAAAGGGATACGCAGTATTTT.

The sample holds a few counts of this clone. This chain links TRBV7-2 with TRBJ1-2; no reliable D call. The V end lost 10 bases, the J end lost 4 bases, and 13 bases lay between the germline ends. The CDR3 covers 12 residues. Germline CDR1 is SGHTA and CDR2 is FQGNSA. The CDR3 sequence is CATLEGFYGYTF. The CDR3 DNA is TGTGCCACCCTGGAGGGTTTCTATGGCTACACCTTC. Full variable domain (outside the CDR3, taken from reference TRBV7-2 and TRBJ1-2): GAGVSQSPSNKVTEKGKDVELRCDPISGHTALYWYRQSLGQGLEFLIYFQGNSAPDKSGLPSDRFSAERTGGSVSTLTIQRTQQEDSAVYLCATLEGFYGYTFGSGTRLTVV.

This clone was counted many times. The V call is TRBV6-6, the J call TRBJ1-1; D not certain. CDR3 length equals 13 residues. Trimming removed 0 bases from V and 5 bases from J, with 7 bases in between. The germline V gene encodes CDR1 MNHNY and CDR2 SVGAGI (reference sequence). The CDR3 bases are TGTGCCAGCAGTTACTCGTTCGGGACTGAAGCTTTCTTT. As protein: CASSYSFGTEAFF.

This clone has a handful of counts. This rearrangement joins TRBV7-2 to TRBJ1-1, with 7 bases fitting TRBD1. The germline CDR1 and CDR2 sequences are SGHTA and FQGNSA. The CDR3 has 15 residues. After removal of 7 bases from V and 0 bases from J, the junction contained 8 bases not matched to a gene. The CDR3 loop reads CASKSGGRLNTEAFF. DNA of the CDR3: TGTGCCAGCAAATCAGGGGGTCGATTGAACACTGAAGCTTTCTTT.

Only a few counts were recorded for this clone. The chain recombines TRBV19 with TRBJ2-1; the D is unclear. The CDR3 is 15 residues long. Germline CDR1 reads LNHDA; CDR2 reads SQIVND (reference sequence). Trimming shortened V by 4 bases and J by 10 bases, and 20 bases separated the two germline ends. CDR3 region: CASSTSIGTVGEQFF. CDR3 sequence (DNA): TGTGCCAGTAGTACTTCGATAGGTACGGTCGGGGAGCAGTTCTTC.

This clone has just one count. The rearrangement uses TRBV6-1 and TRBJ2-7; 8 nucleotides line up with TRBD2. The J segment lost 3 bases and the V segment lost 1 base, leaving 5 bases of the junction unmatched. CDR3 length: 15 residues. Germline CDR1 and CDR2: MNHNS and SASEGT. This CDR3 is CASSEGVAGGYEQYF. For the CDR3, the DNA is TGTGCCAGCAGTGAAGGGGTGGCGGGAGGCTACGAGCAGTACTTC.

This chain joins TRBV5-1 and TRBJ1-1; possibly TRBD1 for D (5 bases). Germline values: CDR1 SGHRS, CDR2 YFSETQ. V gave up 0 bases and J gave up 4 bases, with 10 bases separating them. The CDR3 totals 14 residues. The CDR3, as DNA: TGCGCCAGCAGCTTGGGAGGGGCGCTCACTGAAGCTTTCTTT. The encoded protein is CASSLGGALTEAFF.

The chain uses TRBV5-1 and TRBJ2-1; D possibly corresponds to TRBD2 (6 bases). V lost 7 bases and J 10 bases, leaving 15 bases between the germline ends. CDR1 and CDR2 (germline): SGHRS, YFSETQ. CDR3 length: 12 residues. CDR3 bases: TGCGCCAGCGCAGGGCTAGCGCCCGAGCAGTTCTTC. Encoded protein: CASAGLAPEQFF.

The rearrangement links TRBV29-1 to TRBJ2-7, with D unclear. V lost 7 bases to trimming and J lost 0 bases, with 7 bases between them. Germline assignment: CDR1 SQVTM and CDR2 ANQGSEA. The CDR3 is made up of 11 amino acids. The DNA for the CDR3 is TGCAGCGCGCGGAGCTCCTACGAGCAGTACTTC. Amino acid sequence: CSARSSYEQYF.

The chain uses TRBV28 and TRBJ2-5; D is ambiguous. V lost 7 bases and J 4 bases, leaving 16 bases between the germline ends. The CDR3 totals 14 residues. In germline, CDR1 is MDHEN, CDR2 SYDVKM. CDR3 protein: CASTHPFSGETQYF. DNA of the CDR3: TGTGCCAGCACTCACCCATTTTCAGGAGAGACCCAGTACTTC.

J is TRBJ2-5 and V is TRBV6-5, with unresolved D. The CDR3 runs 14 residues. Trimming shortened V by 5 bases and J by 2 bases, and 12 bases separated the two germline ends. The germline V gene encodes CDR1 MNHEY and CDR2 SVGAGI. Here the CDR3 reads CASSQAQKQETQYF. Written as DNA, the CDR3 is TGTGCCAGCAGTCAGGCACAGAAACAAGAGACCCAGTACTTC.

The gene calls are TRBV4-2 and TRBJ2-3; 8 bases agree with TRBD1. Trimming removed 1 base from V and 4 bases from J; junction bases left unmatched: 4. Germline V gene lookup returns CDR1 LGHNA and CDR2 YNFKEQ. The CDR3 extends over 15 amino acids. CDR3 region: CASSQVDRAPDTQYF. As DNA, the CDR3 is TGTGCCAGCAGCCAAGTGGACAGGGCCCCAGATACGCAGTATTTT.

This clone was found a few times. V usage is TRBV7-6 and J usage is TRBJ2-3; possible D gene TRBD1, 6 bases. V was shortened by 5 bases and J by 8 bases, with 20 bases between the two germline ends. Per the germline V gene, CDR1 is SGHVS and CDR2 is FNYEAQ. The CDR3 runs 15 residues. The CDR3 here is CASSPETGPGSTQYF. The CDR3 DNA reads as TGTGCCAGCAGCCCCGAGACAGGTCCGGGAAGTACGCAGTATTTT.

The chain links TRBV4-1 to TRBJ2-3, with 10 bases lining up with TRBD2. This CDR3 comprises 19 residues. Germline CDR1 MGHRA, CDR2 YSYEKL. Germline trimming cut 1 base from V and 4 bases from J; bases unmatched to any gene: 14. The CDR3 DNA sequence: TGCGCCAGCAGCCAAGTTGACGCTAGCGGGAGTTCACCCGCAGATACGCAGTATTTT. As protein: CASSQVDASGSSPADTQYF.

The rearrangement links TRBV15 to TRBJ2-2; D is perhaps TRBD2 (5 bases). Germline V gives CDR1 LNHNV, CDR2 YYDKDF (reference sequence). The CDR3 sequence is 14 residues long. Trimming took off 5 bases at V and 7 bases at J, with 14 bases between the two ends. The CDR3 spells CATSEDSHLGELFF. The CDR3 nucleotides are TGTGCCACCAGCGAGGACTCTCATCTCGGGGAGCTGTTTTTT.

This clone was counted between two and nine times. The chain carries TRBV9 and TRBJ2-7; no clear D. V dropped 0 bases and J dropped 5 bases, with 12 bases sitting between them. CDR3 size: 14 residues. Germline CDR1 is SGDLS and CDR2 is YYNGEE. In nucleotides, the CDR3 is TGTGCCAGCAGCGTAGACCCCCGCCCCGACGAGCAGTACTTC. Its translation is CASSVDPRPDEQYF.

This rearrangement joins TRBV7-9 to TRBJ1-2, with 8 nucleotides matching TRBD1. V lost 6 bases to trimming and J lost 7 bases; unmatched junction nucleotides: 10. Germline V gene lookup returns CDR1 SEHNR and CDR2 FQNEAQ (reference sequence). This CDR3 is built from 14 residues. The CDR3, as DNA: TGTGCCAGCAGTTTTTTGACAGGGGCCGGTGGCTACACCTTC. Its protein product is CASSFLTGAGGYTF.

This clone was counted a few times. This chain connects TRBV10-3 to TRBJ1-1; no clear D. CDR1 ENHRY and CDR2 SYGVKD come from the germline V gene. V shed 11 bases and J shed 0 bases, with 19 bases lying between them. This CDR3 has 15 amino acids. The CDR3 region has the DNA TGTGCCTCAGGAGATAAGGGATTCATGAACACTGAAGCTTTCTTT. As protein: CASGDKGFMNTEAFF.

The J gene is TRBJ2-7, the V gene TRBV6-1, with 11 bases matching TRBD2. This CDR3 contains 16 residues. After removal of 4 bases from V and 4 bases from J, the junction contained 9 bases not matched to a gene. The germline gives CDR1 MNHNS, CDR2 SASEGT. CDR3 DNA sequence: TGTGCCAGCAGTGGGGGACTAGCGGAAAGAAGTTACGAGCAGTACTTC. Amino acid sequence: CASSGGLAERSYEQYF.

This clone was seen a few times. The V gene is TRBV28, the J gene TRBJ2-3; 9 positions agree with TRBD2. The CDR3 consists of 15 residues. Trimming took 6 bases from V and 4 from J; bases not matched to a gene: 8. In germline, CDR1 is MDHEN, CDR2 SYDVKM. CDR3 nucleotide sequence: TGTGCCAGCAGCCACAGCGGGAGGAGGGCAGATACGCAGTATTTT. It codes for CASSHSGRRADTQYF.

This chain uses TRBV19 with TRBJ2-1, with 8 positions matching TRBD2. V trimming: 5 bases; J trimming: 1 base; junction bases outside the gene matches: 4. The CDR3 has 15 residues. From germline, CDR1 is LNHDA and CDR2 SQIVND (reference sequence). The CDR3 is CASSAASGSYNEQFF. DNA of the CDR3: TGTGCCAGTAGTGCGGCTAGCGGGTCCTACAATGAGCAGTTCTTC.

This chain joins TRBV30 and TRBJ1-2; D remains unclear. V was shortened by 0 bases and J by 3 bases, with 14 bases between the two germline ends. Germline values: CDR1 GTSNPN, CDR2 SVGIG (reference sequence). The CDR3 contains 15 residues. The CDR3 bases are TGTGCCTGGAGTGTATTTAGGGAACTCCACTATGGCTACACCTTC. Translated: CAWSVFRELHYGYTF.

This clone showed up just a few times. The gene calls are TRBV27 and TRBJ1-2; 11 bases are a match to TRBD1. The germline gives CDR1 MNHEY, CDR2 SMNVEV (reference sequence). This CDR3 is built from 17 residues. The ends lost 2 bases at V and 5 bases at J; junction bases unmatched: 10. The CDR3 bases are TGTGCCAGCAGTTTAAAAGAACCGGACAGGGGGCTTTATGGCTACACCTTC. This gives the protein CASSLKEPDRGLYGYTF.